This TCR beta chain appears in the sequencing data of a study of blood T cell repertoires in COVID-19. Overall study context: The origin of the acute and convalescent COVID-19 samples was the United States, Italy and Spain. T cells, B-cell-depleted T cells, or PBMCs provided the cDNA or gDNA that served as material.

CDR1 MGHRA and CDR2 YSYEKL come from the germline V gene. The CDR3 has 15 amino acids. Trimming at V came to 4 bases and at J to 6 bases, leaving 5 bases not matched to a gene. Authors' analysis steps: Researchers report that nucleated cell counts were estimated from reference gene primer amplification. The table came from immunoSEQ multiplex PCR; TCRdb's copy has only in-frame clones and leaves some out. V, J and clone size are those of that table, while D and trimming were read from the DNA. The sample has 310,000 or so clones, about nine tenths seen once; the top ten hold around 2.2%. Only one count was recorded for this clone.

The TCR was taken from a woman in her 50s who had recovered from COVID-19. This chain connects TRBV4-1 to TRBJ2-2; 10 bases are shared with TRBD2. The sequencing input was peripheral blood. DNA for the CDR3: TGCGCCAGCAGCCGGAGCGGGGGGGCCGCCGGGGAGCTGTTTTTT. Translating gives CASSRSGGAAGELFF.